This is a list of T cell receptor beta chains from one sample in a study of T cell changes during pregnancy in multiple sclerosis. TCRdb's table, derived via immunoSEQ multiplex PCR, lists solely in-frame clones and lacks some. The table has tens of thousands of clones, just over 90% seen once; the top ten hold more than 1.2%. Sequences were derived from peripheral blood, sampled in the third trimester of pregnancy. Receptors originate from a female donor with multiple sclerosis, enrolled in a pregnancy study. Both conserved end residues are trimmed from each CDR3. Some rows have no size entry. The others give once, few or many, or a class for an expanded clone.

J gene: TRBJ2-1
clone size: .
V gene: TRBV7-8
CDR3 protein: ASSPGWRGRNYNEQF

J gene: TRBJ1-6
clone size: once
V gene: TRBV2
CDR3 protein: ASSVQGSGSPLH

J gene: TRBJ2-5
clone size: .
V gene: TRBV5-4
CDR3 protein: ASSRAAVAAETQY

J gene: TRBJ1-1
clone size: .
V gene: TRBV18
CDR3 protein: ASSPLPGQGRWSAF

J gene: TRBJ2-1
clone size: .
V gene: TRBV27
CDR3 protein: ASSSSSYNEQF

J gene: TRBJ2-6
clone size: .
V gene: TRBV18
CDR3 protein: ASSPGGVMANVLT

J gene: TRBJ1-1
clone size: .
V gene: TRBV15
CDR3 protein: ATSRGFGAANTEAF

J gene: TRBJ1-1
clone size: .
V gene: TRBV27
CDR3 protein: ASSLRGKGDTEAF

J gene: TRBJ1-2
clone size: .
V gene: TRBV10-1
CDR3 protein: ASSIDSGDYVSNYGYT

J gene: TRBJ2-7
clone size: .
V gene: TRBV28
CDR3 protein: ASSLLEAGGYEQY

J gene: TRBJ2-1
clone size: .
V gene: TRBV2
CDR3 protein: ARPGLADTYNEQF

J gene: TRBJ2-7
clone size: .
V gene: TRBV10-3
CDR3 protein: AIRDSPQYEQY

J gene: TRBJ2-7
clone size: few
V gene: TRBV7-9
CDR3 protein: ASSLPLDSSYEQY

J gene: TRBJ1-2
clone size: .
V gene: TRBV15
CDR3 protein: ATSTRTGGDGYT

J gene: TRBJ2-1
clone size: .
V gene: TRBV27
CDR3 protein: ASSLRTTYNEQF

J gene: TRBJ1-4
clone size: .
V gene: TRBV5-1
CDR3 protein: ASSLGQGIEKLF

J gene: TRBJ2-2
clone size: once
V gene: TRBV10-1
CDR3 protein: ASSEGGYTGELF

J gene: TRBJ1-1
clone size: .
V gene: TRBV27
CDR3 protein: ASSLWAGARTEAF

J gene: TRBJ2-1
clone size: .
V gene: TRBV13
CDR3 protein: ASSFTGGFEGEQF

J gene: TRBJ2-5
clone size: .
V gene: TRBV18
CDR3 protein: ASSPSGGQETQY

J gene: TRBJ1-5
clone size: .
V gene: TRBV5-1
CDR3 protein: ASSPSTGSNQPQH

J gene: TRBJ2-1
clone size: .
V gene: TRBV4-2
CDR3 protein: ASSPRLISGNNEQF